This TCR beta chain was recovered during a study of post-analysis software for immune sequencing data. Study-level findings and limits: Analysis by F measure revealed that same-batch samples clustered strongly together. Compared with controls, patients had more of about 5 TRBV segments, including TRBV5-6, TRBV5-1 and TRBV20-1. Multiple sclerosis was associated with a significant reduction in normalized Chao1 diversity relative to controls.

The V gene end was trimmed by 6 bases and the J gene end by 4 bases; junction bases not matched to a gene: 6. This CDR3 has 13 residues. Germline loops: CDR1 SQVTM, CDR2 ANQGSEA. cDNA libraries for TCR beta contained unique molecular identifiers. Each CDR3 protein gets one entry after TCRdb re-called the PCR reads with MiXCR. Among about 160,000 distinct CDR3 sequences listed, about 36% were seen once. This clonotype came up a few times. Its antigen remains unknown. The TCR was taken from a girl aged 10-17 years with multiple sclerosis. Sample: blood, taken after autologous hematopoietic stem cell transplantation. The chain employs TRBV29-1 and TRBJ2-7; 10 bases are a match to TRBD2. The CDR3 DNA follows: TGCAGCGTCAGCTCTAGCGGGAGTTACGAGCAGTACTTC. This codes for CSVSSSGSYEQYF.